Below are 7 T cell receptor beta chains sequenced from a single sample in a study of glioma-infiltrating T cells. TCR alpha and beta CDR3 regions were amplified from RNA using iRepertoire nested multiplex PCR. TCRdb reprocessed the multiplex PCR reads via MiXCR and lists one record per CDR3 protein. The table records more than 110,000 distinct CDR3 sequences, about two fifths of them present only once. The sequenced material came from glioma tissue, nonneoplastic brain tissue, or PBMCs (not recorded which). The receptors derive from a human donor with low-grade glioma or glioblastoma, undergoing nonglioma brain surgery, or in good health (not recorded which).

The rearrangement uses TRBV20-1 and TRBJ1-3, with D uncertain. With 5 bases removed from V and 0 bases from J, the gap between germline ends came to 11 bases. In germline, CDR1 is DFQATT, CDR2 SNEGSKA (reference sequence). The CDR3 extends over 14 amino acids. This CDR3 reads CSALTGSSGNTIYF. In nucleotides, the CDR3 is TGCAGTGCTCTTACTGGAAGCTCTGGAAACACCATATATTTT.

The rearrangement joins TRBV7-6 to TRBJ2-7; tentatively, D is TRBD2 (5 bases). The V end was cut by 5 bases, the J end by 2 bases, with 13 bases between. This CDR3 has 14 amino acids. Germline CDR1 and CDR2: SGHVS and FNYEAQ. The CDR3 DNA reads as TGTGCCAGCAGCGATTTCGGGAAAACCTACGAGCAGTACTTC. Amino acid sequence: CASSDFGKTYEQYF.

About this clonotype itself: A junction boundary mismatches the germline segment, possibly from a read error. CDR3 coding DNA: TGTGCCAGCAGCTTGACAGGGCTCTATGGTTACACCTTC. Its translation is CASSLTGLYGYTF. The chain recombines TRBV7-2 with TRBJ1-2, with TRBD1 identical over 7 bases. The V gene's germline CDR1 is SGHTA and CDR2 FQGNSA. The CDR3 sequence is 13 residues long.

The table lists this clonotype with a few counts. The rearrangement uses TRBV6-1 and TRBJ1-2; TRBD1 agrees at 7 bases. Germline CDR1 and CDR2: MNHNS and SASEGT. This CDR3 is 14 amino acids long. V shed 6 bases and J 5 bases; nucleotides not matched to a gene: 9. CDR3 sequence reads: CASRSRQGGYGYTF. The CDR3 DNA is TGTGCCAGCAGGTCCAGACAGGGTGGATATGGCTACACCTTC.

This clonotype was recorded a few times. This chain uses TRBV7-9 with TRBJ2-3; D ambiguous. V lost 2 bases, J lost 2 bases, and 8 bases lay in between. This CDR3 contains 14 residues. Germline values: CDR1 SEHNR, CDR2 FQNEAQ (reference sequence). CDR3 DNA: TGTGCCAGCAGCTTAAGTAGGGACACAGATACGCAGTATTTT. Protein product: CASSLSRDTDTQYF.

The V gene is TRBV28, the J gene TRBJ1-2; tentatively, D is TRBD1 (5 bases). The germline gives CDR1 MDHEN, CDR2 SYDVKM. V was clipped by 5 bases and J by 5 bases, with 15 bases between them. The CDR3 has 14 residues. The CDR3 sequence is CASSPVGGGYGYTF. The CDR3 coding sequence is TGTGCCAGCAGTCCCGTCGGGGGGGGGTATGGCTACACCTTC.

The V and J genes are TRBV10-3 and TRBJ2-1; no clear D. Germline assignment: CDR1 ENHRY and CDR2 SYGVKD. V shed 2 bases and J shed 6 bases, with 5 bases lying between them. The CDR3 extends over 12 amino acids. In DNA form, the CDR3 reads TGTGCCATCAGTGAGCGTCCCAATGAGCAGTTCTTC. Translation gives CAISERPNEQFF.